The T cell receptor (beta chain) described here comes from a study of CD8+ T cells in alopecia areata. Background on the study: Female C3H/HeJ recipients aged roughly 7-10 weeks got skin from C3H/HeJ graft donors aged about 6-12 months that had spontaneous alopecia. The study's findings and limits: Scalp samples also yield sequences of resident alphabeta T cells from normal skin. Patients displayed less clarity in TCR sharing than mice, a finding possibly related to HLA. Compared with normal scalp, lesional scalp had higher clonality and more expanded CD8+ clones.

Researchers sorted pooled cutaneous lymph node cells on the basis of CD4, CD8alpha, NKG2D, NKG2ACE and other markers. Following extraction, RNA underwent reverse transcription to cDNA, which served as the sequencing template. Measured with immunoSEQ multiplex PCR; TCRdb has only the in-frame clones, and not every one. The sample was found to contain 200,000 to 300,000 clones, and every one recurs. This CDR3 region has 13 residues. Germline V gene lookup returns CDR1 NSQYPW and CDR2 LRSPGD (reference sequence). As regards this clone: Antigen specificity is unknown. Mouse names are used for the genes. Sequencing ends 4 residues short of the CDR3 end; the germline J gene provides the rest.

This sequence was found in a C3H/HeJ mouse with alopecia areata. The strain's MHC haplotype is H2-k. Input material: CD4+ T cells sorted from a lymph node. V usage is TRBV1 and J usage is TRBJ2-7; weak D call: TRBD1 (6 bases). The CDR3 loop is CTCSANRVDEQYF. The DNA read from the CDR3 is TGCACCTGCAGTGCAAACAGGGTGGAT.